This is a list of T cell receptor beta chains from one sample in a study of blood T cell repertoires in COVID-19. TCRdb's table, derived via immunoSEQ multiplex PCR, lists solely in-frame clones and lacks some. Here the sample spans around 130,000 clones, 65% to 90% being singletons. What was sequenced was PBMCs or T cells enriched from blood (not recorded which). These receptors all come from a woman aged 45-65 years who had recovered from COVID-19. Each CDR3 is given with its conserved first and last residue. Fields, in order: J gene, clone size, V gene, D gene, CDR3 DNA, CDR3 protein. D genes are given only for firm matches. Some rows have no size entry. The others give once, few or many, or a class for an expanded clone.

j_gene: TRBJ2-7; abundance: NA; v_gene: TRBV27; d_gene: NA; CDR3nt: TGTGCCAGCAGTTGGAGGGAGACGGGAGAGCAGTACTTC; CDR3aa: CASSWRETGEQYF
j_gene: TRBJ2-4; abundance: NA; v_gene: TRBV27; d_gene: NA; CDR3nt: TGTGCCAGCAGTAGTTCGACAGCCCCCAAAAACATTCAGTACTTC; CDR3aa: CASSSSTAPKNIQYF
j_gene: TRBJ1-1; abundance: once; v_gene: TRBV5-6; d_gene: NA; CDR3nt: TGTGCCAGCAGCTTTCGCGAGGGCACTGAAGCTTTCTTT; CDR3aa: CASSFREGTEAFF
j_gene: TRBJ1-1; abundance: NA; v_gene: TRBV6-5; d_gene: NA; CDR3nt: TGTGCCAGCAGTCATCCCGGCACTGAAGCTTTCTTT; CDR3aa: CASSHPGTEAFF
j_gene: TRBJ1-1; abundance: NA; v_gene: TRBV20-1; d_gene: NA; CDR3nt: TGCAGTGCTCCCCGACAGACTGAAGCTTTCTTT; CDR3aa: CSAPRQTEAFF
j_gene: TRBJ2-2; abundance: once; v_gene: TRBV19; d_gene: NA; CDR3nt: TGTGCCAGTAGTATTCGGGTGAGCACCGGGGAGCTGTTTTTT; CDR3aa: CASSIRVSTGELFF
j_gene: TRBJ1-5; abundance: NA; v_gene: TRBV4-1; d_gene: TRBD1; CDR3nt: TGCGCCAGCAGCCCTCCGGGACAGCCGAATCAGCCCCAGCATTTT; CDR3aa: CASSPPGQPNQPQHF
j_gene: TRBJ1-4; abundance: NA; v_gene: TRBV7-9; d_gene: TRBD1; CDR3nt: TGTGCCAGCAGCAACGGACAGGGGGCAGACCATGAAAAACTGTTTTTT; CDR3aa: CASSNGQGADHEKLFF
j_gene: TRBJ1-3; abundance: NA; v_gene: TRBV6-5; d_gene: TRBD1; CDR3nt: TGTGCCAGCAGTAATACAGGGGGCTCTGGAAACACCATATATTTT; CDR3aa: CASSNTGGSGNTIYF
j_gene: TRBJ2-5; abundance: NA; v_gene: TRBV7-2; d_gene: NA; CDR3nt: TGTGCCAGCAGCTTACAGGGGAGTGGAGAGACCCAGTACTTC; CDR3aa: CASSLQGSGETQYF
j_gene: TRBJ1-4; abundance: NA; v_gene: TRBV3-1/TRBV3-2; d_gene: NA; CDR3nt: TGTGCCAGCAGCCAACAGGGTCGGGCTAATGAAAAACTGTTTTTT; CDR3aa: CASSQQGRANEKLFF
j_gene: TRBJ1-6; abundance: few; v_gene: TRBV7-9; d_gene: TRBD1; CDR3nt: TGTGCCAGCAGCTCACAGGGGCAGGGTAATTCACCCCTCCACTTT; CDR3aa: CASSSQGQGNSPLHF
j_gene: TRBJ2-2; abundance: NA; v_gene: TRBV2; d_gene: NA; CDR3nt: TGTGCCAGCAGCAGGGGATTAACCGGGGAGCTGTTTTTT; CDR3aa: CASSRGLTGELFF
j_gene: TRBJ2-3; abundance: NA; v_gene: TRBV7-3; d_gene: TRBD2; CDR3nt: TGTGCCAGCAGCTCCCTTAGCGGGGGGAGCACAGATACGCAGTATTTT; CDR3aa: CASSSLSGGSTDTQYF
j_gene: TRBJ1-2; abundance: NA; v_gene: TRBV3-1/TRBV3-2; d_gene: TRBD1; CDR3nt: TGTGCCAGCAGCCATGCCGGGACAGGGTATGAGAGTAAAGATGGCTACACCTTC; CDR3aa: CASSHAGTGYESKDGYTF
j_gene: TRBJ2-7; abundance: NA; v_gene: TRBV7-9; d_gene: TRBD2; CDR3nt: TGTGCCAGCAGCCCCAGGACTAGCGGGGGACAGGCTTACGAGCAGTACTTC; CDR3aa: CASSPRTSGGQAYEQYF
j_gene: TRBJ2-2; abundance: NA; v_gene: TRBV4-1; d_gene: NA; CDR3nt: TGCGCCAGCAGCCAAATGGGGACACGGACGGGATCCGGGGAGCTGTTTTTT; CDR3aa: CASSQMGTRTGSGELFF
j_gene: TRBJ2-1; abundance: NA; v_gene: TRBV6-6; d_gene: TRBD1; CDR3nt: TGTGCCAGCAGTCCCGGGACAGGGATCAATGAGCAGTTCTTC; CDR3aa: CASSPGTGINEQFF
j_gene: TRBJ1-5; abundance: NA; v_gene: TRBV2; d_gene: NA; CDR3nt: TGTGCCAGCACCATCCTTCCAGGTCAGCCCCAGCATTTT; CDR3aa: CASTILPGQPQHF
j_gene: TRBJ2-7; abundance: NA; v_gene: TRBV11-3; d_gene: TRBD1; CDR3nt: TGTGCCAGCAGCTTGGACAGGGGTACATCCTACGAGCAGTACTTC; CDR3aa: CASSLDRGTSYEQYF
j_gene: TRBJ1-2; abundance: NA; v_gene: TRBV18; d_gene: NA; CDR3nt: TGTGCCAGCTCTCGACAGGACCACTATGGCTACACCTTC; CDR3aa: CASSRQDHYGYTF
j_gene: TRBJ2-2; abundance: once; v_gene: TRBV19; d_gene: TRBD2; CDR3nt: TGTGCCACCATCCCCCGCGGGGGGAGCACCGGGGAGCTGTTTTTT; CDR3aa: CATIPRGGSTGELFF
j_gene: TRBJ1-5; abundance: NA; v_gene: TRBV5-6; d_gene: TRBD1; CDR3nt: TGTGCCAGCAGCTACTGGACAGGTGGCCTTCAGCCCCAGCATTTT; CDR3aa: CASSYWTGGLQPQHF
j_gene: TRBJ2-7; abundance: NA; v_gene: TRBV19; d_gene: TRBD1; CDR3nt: TGTGCCAGTAGTATATTAAGGACAGGCCCTAATGAGCAGTACTTC; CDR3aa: CASSILRTGPNEQYF
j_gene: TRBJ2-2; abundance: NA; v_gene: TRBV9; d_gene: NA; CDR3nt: TGTGCCAGCAGCGTAGCGGGTAGGAACACCGGGGAGCTGTTTTTT; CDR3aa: CASSVAGRNTGELFF
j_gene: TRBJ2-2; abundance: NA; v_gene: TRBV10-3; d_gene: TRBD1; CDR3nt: TGTGCCATCAGACAGGGGGCTGACACCGGGGAGCTGTTTTTT; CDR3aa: CAIRQGADTGELFF
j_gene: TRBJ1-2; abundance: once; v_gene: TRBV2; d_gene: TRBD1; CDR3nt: TGTGCCACCTCATTCCTGGACAGGGGGCCAGGCTACACCTTC; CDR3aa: CATSFLDRGPGYTF
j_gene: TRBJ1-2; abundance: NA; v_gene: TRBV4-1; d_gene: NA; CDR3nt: TGCGCCAGCAGCCAAGATGCTCCCCCAGGGTTAATATATGGCTACACCTTC; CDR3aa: CASSQDAPPGLIYGYTF
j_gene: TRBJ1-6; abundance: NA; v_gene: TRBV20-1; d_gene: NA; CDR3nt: TGCAGTGCTAGTCCTCAGTCTCCGGGGAATTCACCCCTCCACTTT; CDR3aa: CSASPQSPGNSPLHF
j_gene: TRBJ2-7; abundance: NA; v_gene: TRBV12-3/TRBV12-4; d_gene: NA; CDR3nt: TGTGCCAGCAGTTTCGACTCGTCCTACGAGCAGTACTTC; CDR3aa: CASSFDSSYEQYF
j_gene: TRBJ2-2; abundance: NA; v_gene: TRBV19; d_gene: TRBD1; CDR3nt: TGTGCCAGTATCAAGGGGGCGCACACCGGGGAGCTGTTTTTT; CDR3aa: CASIKGAHTGELFF
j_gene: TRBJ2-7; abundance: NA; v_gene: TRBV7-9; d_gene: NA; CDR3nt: TGTGCCAGCAGCTTAGTACTGAAACTGGGGGCAAAAGGACCCGAGCAGTACTTC; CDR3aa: CASSLVLKLGAKGPEQYF
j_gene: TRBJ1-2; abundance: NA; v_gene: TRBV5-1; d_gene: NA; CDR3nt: TGCGCCAGCAGCTTGCGGGAAGCCAACTATGGCTACACCTTC; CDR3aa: CASSLREANYGYTF
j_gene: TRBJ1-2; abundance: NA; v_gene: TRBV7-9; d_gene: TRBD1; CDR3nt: TGTGCCAGCAGCCCGGGACAGGGAAACTATGGCTACACCTTC; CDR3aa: CASSPGQGNYGYTF
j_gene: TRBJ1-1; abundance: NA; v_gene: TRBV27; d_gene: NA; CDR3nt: TGTGCCAGCAGTTACTTGGGCTACCCAGCGAACACTGAAGCTTTCTTT; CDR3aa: CASSYLGYPANTEAFF
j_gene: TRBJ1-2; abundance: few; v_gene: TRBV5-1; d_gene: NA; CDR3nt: TGCGCCAGCAGCTTGCAGGGTGTGGACTATGGCTACACCTTC; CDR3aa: CASSLQGVDYGYTF
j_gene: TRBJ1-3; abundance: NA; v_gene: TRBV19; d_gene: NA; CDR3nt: TGTGCCAGTAGTGTCTCTCACTATGGTGGAAACACCATATATTTT; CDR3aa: CASSVSHYGGNTIYF
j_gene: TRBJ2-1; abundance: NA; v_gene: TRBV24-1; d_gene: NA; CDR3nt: TGTGCCACCAGTGATGCCCGGTCCCACGGCAATGAGCAGTTCTTC; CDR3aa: CATSDARSHGNEQFF
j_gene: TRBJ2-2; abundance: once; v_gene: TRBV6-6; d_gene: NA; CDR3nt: TGTGCCAGCAGTCCACAGGGTCGAATGAACACCGGGGAGCTGTTTTTT; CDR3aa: CASSPQGRMNTGELFF
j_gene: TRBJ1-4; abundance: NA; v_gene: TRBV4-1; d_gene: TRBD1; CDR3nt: TGCGCCAGCCGCAGGACAGGGCTTAATGAAAAACTGTTTTTT; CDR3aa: CASRRTGLNEKLFF
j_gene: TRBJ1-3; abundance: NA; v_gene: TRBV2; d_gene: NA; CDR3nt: TGTGCCAGCAGGCCCGACGCGGGGGGAGGAAACACCATATATTTT; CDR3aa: CASRPDAGGGNTIYF
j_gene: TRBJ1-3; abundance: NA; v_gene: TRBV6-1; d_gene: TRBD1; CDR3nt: TGTGCCAGCAGTGAATGGGCAGGGGGCGTTGGAAACACCATATATTTT; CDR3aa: CASSEWAGGVGNTIYF
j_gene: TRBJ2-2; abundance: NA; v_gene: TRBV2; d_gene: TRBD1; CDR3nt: TGTGCGAGCAGTATAAGAGGGGGCGCGAACACCGGGGAGCTGTTTTTT; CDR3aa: CASSIRGGANTGELFF
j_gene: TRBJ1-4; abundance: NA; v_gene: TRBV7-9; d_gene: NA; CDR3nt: TGTGCCAGCAGGGCCGGGAGACCTAATGAAAAACTGTTTTTT; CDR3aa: CASRAGRPNEKLFF
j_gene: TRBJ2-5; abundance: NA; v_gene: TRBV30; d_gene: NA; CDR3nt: TGTGCCTGGAGTGGGACGGCACGCGGGGCCCAGTACTTC; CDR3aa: CAWSGTARGAQYF
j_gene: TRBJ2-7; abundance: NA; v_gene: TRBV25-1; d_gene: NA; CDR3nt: TGTGCCAGCAGTGAATACGTCGAGCAGTACTTC; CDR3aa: CASSEYVEQYF
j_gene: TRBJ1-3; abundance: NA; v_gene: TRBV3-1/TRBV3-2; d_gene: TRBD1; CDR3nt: TGTGCCAGCAGCTTACCGGGACAGGGCTCTGGAAACACCATATATTTT; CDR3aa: CASSLPGQGSGNTIYF
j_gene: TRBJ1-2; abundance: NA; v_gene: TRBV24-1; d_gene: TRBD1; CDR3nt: TGTGCCACCAGTGACTCCCGGACAGGCGGTTACACCTTC; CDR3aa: CATSDSRTGGYTF
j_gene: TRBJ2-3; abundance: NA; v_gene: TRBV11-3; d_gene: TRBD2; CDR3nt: TGTGCCAGCAGCTTAGGGGGGACCGCTAGCGGGGGACCAGATACGCAGTATTTT; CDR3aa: CASSLGGTASGGPDTQYF
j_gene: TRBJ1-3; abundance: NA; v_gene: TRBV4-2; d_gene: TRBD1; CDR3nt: TGTGCCAGCAGCCAAGTGTTCGGGACAGGGACCTCTGGAAACACCATATATTTT; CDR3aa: CASSQVFGTGTSGNTIYF
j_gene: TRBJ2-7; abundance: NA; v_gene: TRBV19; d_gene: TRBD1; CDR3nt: TGTGCCAGTAGTACCACACGGGACAGGGGCAGCTACGAGCAGTACTTC; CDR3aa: CASSTTRDRGSYEQYF